A selection of T cell receptor beta chains follows, all from one sample in a study of radiotherapy plus CTLA-4 blockade in lung cancer. Profiled with immunoSEQ multiplex PCR; TCRdb holds only in-frame clones, not every one. The sample contains 60,000 to 75,000 clones, roughly three quarters of which appear only once. This specimen was peripheral blood, taken from a patient treated with radiotherapy plus ipilimumab. The receptors were sampled from a human donor with non-small cell lung cancer whose response to radiotherapy plus ipilimumab could not be evaluated. Some clones in this sample may be carry-over from other donors' samples. Each CDR3 is given with its conserved first and last residue. The order of the fields is J gene, clone size, V gene, D gene, CDR3 protein, CDR3 DNA. A D gene is named only where the DNA matches it firmly. The size of a clone is reported for some rows only, either as once, few or many, or as a class for expanded clones.

J gene: TRBJ1-1; clone size: -; V gene: TRBV6-6; D gene: TRBD1; CDR3 protein: CASTEGQGARSTEAFF; CDR3 DNA: TGTGCCAGCACCGAGGGACAGGGGGCCCGGAGCACTGAAGCTTTCTTT
J gene: TRBJ1-2; clone size: -; V gene: TRBV5-1; D gene: -; CDR3 protein: CASSLGQGIYGYTF; CDR3 DNA: TGCGCCAGCAGCTTGGGTCAGGGAATCTATGGCTACACCTTC
J gene: TRBJ2-3; clone size: -; V gene: TRBV5-1; D gene: TRBD1; CDR3 protein: CASSSADRRPTNGQYF; CDR3 DNA: TGCGCCAGCAGCTCGGCGGACAGGCGCCCTACGAATGGGCAGTATTTT
J gene: TRBJ2-7; clone size: -; V gene: TRBV4-2; D gene: -; CDR3 protein: CASSQGQGSEQYF; CDR3 DNA: TGTGCCAGCAGCCAAGGGCAGGGGAGCGAGCAGTACTTC
J gene: TRBJ1-5; clone size: -; V gene: TRBV6-5; D gene: -; CDR3 protein: CASSLDRYGQPQHF; CDR3 DNA: TGTGCCAGCAGTCTTGACAGGTACGGTCAGCCCCAGCATTTT
J gene: TRBJ2-5; clone size: -; V gene: TRBV5-1; D gene: TRBD1; CDR3 protein: CASSLDRGEQYF; CDR3 DNA: TGCGCCAGCAGCTTGGACAGGGGGGAGCAGTACTTC
J gene: TRBJ2-3; clone size: -; V gene: TRBV5-1; D gene: TRBD2; CDR3 protein: CASSLIGGGATDTQYF; CDR3 DNA: TGCGCCAGCAGCTTGATCGGCGGGGGGGCGACAGATACGCAGTATTTT
J gene: TRBJ1-2; clone size: once; V gene: TRBV2; D gene: -; CDR3 protein: CASSELEGEDGYTF; CDR3 DNA: TGTGCCAGCAGTGAGTTGGAGGGAGAGGATGGCTACACCTTC
J gene: TRBJ1-1; clone size: -; V gene: TRBV7-2; D gene: TRBD1; CDR3 protein: CASVSDRVNTEAFF; CDR3 DNA: TGTGCCAGCGTCTCAGACAGGGTGAACACTGAAGCTTTCTTT
J gene: TRBJ2-1; clone size: -; V gene: TRBV27; D gene: -; CDR3 protein: CASSFVGGGDNEQFF; CDR3 DNA: TGTGCCAGCAGTTTCGTAGGGGGAGGGGACAATGAGCAGTTCTTC
J gene: TRBJ1-5; clone size: -; V gene: TRBV6-5; D gene: -; CDR3 protein: CASSYGGVGNQPQHF; CDR3 DNA: TGTGCCAGCAGTTACGGAGGGGTGGGCAATCAGCCCCAGCATTTT
J gene: TRBJ2-7; clone size: few; V gene: TRBV9; D gene: -; CDR3 protein: CASSPTGYEQYF; CDR3 DNA: TGTGCCAGCAGCCCGACGGGTTACGAGCAGTACTTC
J gene: TRBJ1-2; clone size: -; V gene: TRBV7-8; D gene: -; CDR3 protein: CASSLAGHGFYGYTF; CDR3 DNA: TGTGCCAGCAGCTTAGCGGGACATGGCTTTTATGGCTACACCTTC
J gene: TRBJ2-4; clone size: -; V gene: TRBV21-1; D gene: -; CDR3 protein: CARSTSGEHLTKNIQYF; CDR3 DNA: TGTGCCAGGTCAACTAGCGGGGAACATCTAACCAAAAACATTCAGTACTTC
J gene: TRBJ2-7; clone size: -; V gene: TRBV5-1; D gene: -; CDR3 protein: CASSLTGTPYEQYF; CDR3 DNA: TGCGCCAGCAGCTTAACCGGGACTCCATACGAGCAGTACTTC
J gene: TRBJ1-2; clone size: -; V gene: TRBV29-1; D gene: -; CDR3 protein: CSVGLTGTYGYTF; CDR3 DNA: TGCAGCGTTGGACTCACAGGGACCTATGGCTACACCTTC
J gene: TRBJ1-2; clone size: -; V gene: TRBV4-1; D gene: -; CDR3 protein: CASSQMGLYGYTF; CDR3 DNA: TGCGCCAGCAGCCAGATGGGACTTTATGGCTACACCTTC
J gene: TRBJ2-1; clone size: -; V gene: TRBV7-9; D gene: -; CDR3 protein: CASSLVAGIHNEQFF; CDR3 DNA: TGTGCCAGCAGCTTAGTTGCAGGGATCCACAATGAGCAGTTCTTC
J gene: TRBJ2-6; clone size: few; V gene: TRBV4-2; D gene: TRBD1; CDR3 protein: CASSQDRGTGANVLTF; CDR3 DNA: TGTGCCAGCAGCCAGGACAGGGGAACCGGGGCCAACGTCCTGACTTTC
J gene: TRBJ2-3; clone size: -; V gene: TRBV4-3; D gene: -; CDR3 protein: CASSQSRGAIQGTQYF; CDR3 DNA: TGCGCCAGCAGCCAAAGCAGGGGGGCGATACAGGGTACGCAGTATTTT
J gene: TRBJ1-1; clone size: -; V gene: TRBV5-1; D gene: -; CDR3 protein: CASSLTGGNTEAFF; CDR3 DNA: TGCGCCAGCAGCCTGACGGGGGGTAACACTGAAGCTTTCTTT
J gene: TRBJ2-1; clone size: -; V gene: TRBV5-1; D gene: TRBD2; CDR3 protein: CASSQGLAGLNEQFF; CDR3 DNA: TGCGCCAGCAGCCAAGGACTAGCGGGCCTCAATGAGCAGTTCTTC
J gene: TRBJ1-2; clone size: -; V gene: TRBV6-5; D gene: -; CDR3 protein: CASSYSISYGYTF; CDR3 DNA: TGTGCCAGCAGTTACTCGATCAGCTATGGCTACACCTTC
J gene: TRBJ1-5; clone size: -; V gene: TRBV19; D gene: -; CDR3 protein: CASSTLDRTHQPQHF; CDR3 DNA: TGTGCCAGTAGTACCTTGGACAGAACCCATCAGCCCCAGCATTTT
J gene: TRBJ2-7; clone size: -; V gene: TRBV6-5; D gene: TRBD2; CDR3 protein: CASTRGGAYEQYF; CDR3 DNA: TGTGCCAGCACCCGCGGGGGGGCCTACGAGCAGTACTTC
J gene: TRBJ2-5; clone size: once; V gene: TRBV5-1; D gene: TRBD1; CDR3 protein: CASSPGQGWETQYF; CDR3 DNA: TGCGCCAGCAGCCCGGGACAGGGGTGGGAGACCCAGTACTTC
J gene: TRBJ1-1; clone size: -; V gene: TRBV5-1; D gene: -; CDR3 protein: CASSLTPTGKGTEAFF; CDR3 DNA: TGCGCCAGCAGCTTGACTCCTACAGGAAAGGGGACTGAAGCTTTCTTT
J gene: TRBJ1-2; clone size: -; V gene: TRBV2; D gene: TRBD1; CDR3 protein: CASSEAPGQGRGYTF; CDR3 DNA: TGTGCCAGCAGTGAAGCGCCAGGACAGGGCCGTGGCTACACCTTC
J gene: TRBJ2-5; clone size: once; V gene: TRBV7-3; D gene: TRBD2; CDR3 protein: CASSSGVAPQETQYF; CDR3 DNA: TGTGCCAGCAGCAGCGGGGTAGCTCCACAAGAGACCCAGTACTTC
J gene: TRBJ2-5; clone size: -; V gene: TRBV4-3; D gene: TRBD1; CDR3 protein: CASSLDRGRGETQYF; CDR3 DNA: TGCGCCAGCAGCCTGGACAGGGGGCGAGGGGAGACCCAGTACTTC
J gene: TRBJ2-5; clone size: once; V gene: TRBV6-5; D gene: -; CDR3 protein: CASSYTRGGETQYF; CDR3 DNA: TGTGCCAGCAGTTACACGAGAGGAGGGGAGACCCAGTACTTC
J gene: TRBJ2-5; clone size: -; V gene: TRBV5-4; D gene: TRBD1; CDR3 protein: CASSLAGTGGVETQYF; CDR3 DNA: TGTGCCAGCAGCTTGGCCGGGACAGGGGGCGTCGAGACCCAGTACTTC
J gene: TRBJ2-1; clone size: -; V gene: TRBV27; D gene: -; CDR3 protein: CASSLGQGHNEQFF; CDR3 DNA: TGTGCCAGCAGTTTAGGCCAGGGCCACAATGAGCAGTTCTTC